This T cell receptor (beta chain) emerged from a study of PD-1 blockade in classical Hodgkin lymphoma. Study observations and caveats: Prior to therapy, complete responders displayed diversity much like that of newly diagnosed patients.

Every patient relapsed after autologous stem cell transplantation, and brentuximab vedotin exposure varied. When best responses were assessed, they were complete response, partial response or progressive disease. TCRdb's table, derived via immunoSEQ multiplex PCR, lists solely in-frame clones and lacks some. The profile shows 70,000 to 85,000 clones, 85% to 95% of them singletons. A note on this clone: Its specificity is unknown.

The CDR3 contains 13 residues. CDR1 is PRHDT and CDR2 is FYEKMQ in the germline V gene (reference sequence). Trimming removed 8 bases at V and 0 bases at J, with 9 bases between. This clonotype was sampled from a human donor with classical Hodgkin lymphoma. The sequencing here drew on peripheral blood mononuclear cells (PBMCs), taken at baseline. This rearrangement joins TRBV13 to TRBJ2-3; D remains unclear. DNA for the CDR3: TGTGCCAGCTCCCCTCCCAGCACAGATACGCAGTATTTT. This encodes CASSPPSTDTQYF.